This record concerns one TCR beta chain sequence. Judged by its sample share, this clonotype qualifies as medium-sized (0.01 to 0.1%). The antigen it binds to is not known. Nothing much larger sits one base from this clone, and base qualities are not available. Receptor libraries were prepared by PCR. Data came from a NextSeq 500. Through fastp at Q25 and MiXCR, TCRdb rebuilt clones from the public reads, retaining in-frame beta chains. Every entry covers one CDR3 protein and lists the most common genes and DNA from its rows. Within this sample are 2,500 or so distinct CDR3 sequences, with around 44% of them counted one time only. Over 35% of the sample comes from the top ten. Looking up the germline V gene yields CDR1 MNHNS and CDR2 SASEGT. The CDR3, cysteine through phenylalanine, is 14 amino acids long. Only the CDR3 DNA is retained, 42 bases long and in frame from the first base. Between the V and J ends, shortened by 6 bases and 3 bases respectively, the junction contains 13 bases.

The sample belongs to a study of immune characterization of retroperitoneal liposarcoma (dated by TCRdb to about 2019). Sequencing used tumor tissue. This sequence was found in a male donor with retroperitoneal liposarcoma. The V gene is TRBV6-1 and the J gene is TRBJ2-3, and the D gene may be TRBD1, 6 bases matching. The bases read TGTGCCAGCAGAGGGGGTGAATGGACAGATACGCAGTATTTT. This codes for CASRGGEWTDTQYF.